This T cell receptor beta chain was identified during a study of OX40 agonist ivuxolimab in advanced cancers. In the study overall: The costimulatory receptor OX40 (CD134) was targeted by ivuxolimab, a fully human IgG2 agonistic monoclonal antibody. A male proportion of 75% to 85% and a mean age of 60 years, ranging from 23 to 79, were recorded for the dose-escalation cohort. The paper reports the monotherapy dose-escalation portion (N of about 47 patients) of the phase I ivuxolimab trial. The purpose of peripheral TCRbeta sequencing was to test whether ivuxolimab changed TCR sequence diversity and led to clonal T-cell expansion. Intravenous ivuxolimab was administered to patients every 2 weeks at six dose levels: 0.01, 0.1, 0.3, 1.5, 3 and 10 mg/kg. Partial responses occurred in three dose-escalation patients, of whom one had hepatocellular carcinoma and two had cutaneous melanoma. Patients were allowed to have had prior anti-PD-1, anti-PD-L1 or anti-CTLA-4 therapy, and approximately 40% of the dose-escalation patients had been treated with checkpoint inhibitors. Of the 50 to 55 patients in dose escalation, 19 had hepatocellular carcinoma, about 15 had melanoma, 9 had renal cell carcinoma and 9 had head and neck cancer. The investigation overall reported the following: After ivuxolimab, CD8+ T cells had more expanded clones than CD4+ T cells on average. Low levels of normalized T-cell clonal expansion were also shown by some nonresponding patients. At doses of 0.1 to 3.0 mg/kg, clonal expansion of both CD4+ and CD8+ T cells in blood was seen between baseline and week 6. Which antigens the clonally expanded peripheral T cells were specific for was not determined. In the 0.1-3.0 mg/kg groups, partial responders had among the lowest normalized peripheral clonal expansion, particularly in CD8+ T cells.

Turning to this clone: Its antigen target is currently unknown. Base qualities were left out, and no much larger clone turns up one base away.

The germline V gene encodes CDR1 ENHRY and CDR2 SYGVKD. V has 2 bases trimmed and J has 5 bases trimmed; junction bases matching no gene number 7. From the cysteine up to the phenylalanine, the CDR3 has a length of 15 residues. Of the read, only the CDR3 DNA is kept; its 45 bases are in frame from base 1. The trial excluded patients who had a history of autoimmune disease or who were on systemic immunosuppression. Peripheral blood for TCR sequencing was collected from all dose cohorts at baseline, on cycle 4 day 1, and on cycle 7 day 1. The samples were taken from a phase I, first-in-human, multicenter, open-label dose-escalation trial of ivuxolimab. The trial enrolled adults with locally advanced or metastatic head and neck squamous cell, hepatocellular, melanoma or renal cell carcinoma. Before TCR sequencing, CD4+ T cells and CD8+ T cells from peripheral blood were sorted into separate populations.

For sequencing of the TCRbeta CDR3 region, genomic DNA was extracted from the sorted cells. The immunoSEQ Assay was used for sequencing of TCRbeta CDR3 regions. TCRdb retrieved this table from immuneACCESS and kept in-frame rearrangements only. Not all clones are present; in checked studies, unresolved V genes account for under half, and no reason is known for the remainder. This sample is represented by 73,000 or so clones; roughly 85% of them were singletons. The ten largest account for about 0.6% of the sample. The sequence was collected from an adult with an advanced solid tumor such as melanoma, head and neck, liver or kidney cancer. The sequencing used CD4+ or CD8+ T cells sorted from blood, collected in a trial of the OX40 agonist ivuxolimab. The V and J genes are TRBV10-3 and TRBJ2-5; the central 8 bases match TRBD2. The CDR3 is CAISEPGGAMETQYF. The nucleotide sequence reads TGTGCCATCAGTGAGCCCGGGGGGGCAATGGAGACCCAGTACTTC.